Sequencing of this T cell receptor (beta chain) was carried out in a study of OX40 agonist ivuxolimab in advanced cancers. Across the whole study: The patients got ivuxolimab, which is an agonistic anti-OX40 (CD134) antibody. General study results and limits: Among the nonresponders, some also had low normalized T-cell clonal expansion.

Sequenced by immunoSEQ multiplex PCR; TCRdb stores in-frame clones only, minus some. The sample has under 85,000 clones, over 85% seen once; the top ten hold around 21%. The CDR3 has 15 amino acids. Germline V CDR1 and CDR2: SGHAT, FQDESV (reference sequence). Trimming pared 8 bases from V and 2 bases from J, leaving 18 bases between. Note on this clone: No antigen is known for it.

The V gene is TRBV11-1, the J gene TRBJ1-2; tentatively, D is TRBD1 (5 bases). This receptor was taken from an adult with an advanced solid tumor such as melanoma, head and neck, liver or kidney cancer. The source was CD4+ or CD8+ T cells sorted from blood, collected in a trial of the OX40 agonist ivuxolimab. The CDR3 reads CASFCIGQGNYGYTF. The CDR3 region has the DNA TGTGCCAGCTTTTGTATTGGGCAGGGAAACTATGGCTACACCTTC. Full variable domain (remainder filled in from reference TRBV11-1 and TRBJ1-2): EAEVAQSPRYKITEKSQAVAFWCDPISGHATLYWYRQILGQGPELLVQFQDESVVDDSQLPKDRFSAERLKGVDSTLKIQPAELGDSAMYLCASFCIGQGNYGYTFGSGTRLTVV.